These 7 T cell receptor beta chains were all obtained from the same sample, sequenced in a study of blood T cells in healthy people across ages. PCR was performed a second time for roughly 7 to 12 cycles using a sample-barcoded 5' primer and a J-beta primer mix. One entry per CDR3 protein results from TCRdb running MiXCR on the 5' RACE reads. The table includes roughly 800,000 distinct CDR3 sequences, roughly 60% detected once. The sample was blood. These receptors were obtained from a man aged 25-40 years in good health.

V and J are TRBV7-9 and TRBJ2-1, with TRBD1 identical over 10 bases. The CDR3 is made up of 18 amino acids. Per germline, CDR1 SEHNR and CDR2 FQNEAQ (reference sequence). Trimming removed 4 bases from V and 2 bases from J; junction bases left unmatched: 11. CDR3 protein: CASSSAGGQGVTYNEQFF. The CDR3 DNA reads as TGTGCCAGCAGCTCCGCGGGAGGACAGGGGGTGACCTACAATGAGCAGTTCTTC.

CDR3 residues: CASSQEGRNTDTQYF. For the CDR3, the DNA is TGTGCCAGCAGCCAAGAAGGGCGGAACACAGATACGCAGTATTTT. The chain has TRBV3-1 and TRBJ2-3; D is unclear. Germline V gene lookup returns CDR1 LGHDT and CDR2 YNNKEL (reference sequence). The CDR3 consists of 15 residues. Deletions cut 0 bases from V and 2 bases from J, with 9 bases between.

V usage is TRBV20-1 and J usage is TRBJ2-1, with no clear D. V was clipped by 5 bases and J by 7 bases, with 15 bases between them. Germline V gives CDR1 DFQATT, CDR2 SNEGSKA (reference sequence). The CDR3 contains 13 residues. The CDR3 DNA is TGCAGTGCTTACGAGGCTCGGTCGAATGAGCAGTTCTTC. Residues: CSAYEARSNEQFF.

The CDR3 region has the DNA TGCGCCAGCAGCCCCGGACAGGACCGAGAAGAGACCCAGTACTTC. It yields the protein CASSPGQDREETQYF. The chain recombines TRBV4-3 with TRBJ2-5; 7 bases match TRBD1. V dropped 4 bases and J dropped 3; count of bases not matched to a gene: 8. CDR1 is LGHNA and CDR2 is YSLEER in the germline V gene. The CDR3 has 15 amino acids.

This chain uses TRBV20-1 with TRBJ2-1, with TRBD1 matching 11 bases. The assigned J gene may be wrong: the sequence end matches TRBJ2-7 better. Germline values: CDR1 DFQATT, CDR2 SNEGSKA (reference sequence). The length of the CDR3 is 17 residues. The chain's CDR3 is CSARVLSRDRGVYEQYF. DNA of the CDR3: TGCAGTGCTAGAGTTTTGTCGCGGGACAGGGGGGTCTACGAGCAGTACTTC.

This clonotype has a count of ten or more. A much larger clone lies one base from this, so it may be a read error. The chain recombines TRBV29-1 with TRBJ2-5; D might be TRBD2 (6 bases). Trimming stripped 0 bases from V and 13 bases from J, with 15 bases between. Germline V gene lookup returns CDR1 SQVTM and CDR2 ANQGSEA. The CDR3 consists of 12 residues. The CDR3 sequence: CSVEDLAGLGYF. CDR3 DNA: TGCAGCGTTGAAGATCTCGCGGGACTGGGGTACTTC.

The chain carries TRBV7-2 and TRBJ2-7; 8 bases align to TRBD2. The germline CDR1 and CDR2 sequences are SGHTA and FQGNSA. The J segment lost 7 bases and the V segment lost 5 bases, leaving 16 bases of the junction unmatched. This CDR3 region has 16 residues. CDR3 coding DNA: TGTGCCAGCAGCGACTCGGGACTGGCGGGAGGAGGTGAGCAGTACTTC. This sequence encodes CASSDSGLAGGGEQYF.